The TCR beta chain described here comes from a study of blood T cell repertoires in COVID-19. Study information: Acute-phase and convalescent COVID-19 samples originated in the United States, Italy and Spain. In each case, the material was cDNA or gDNA derived from T cells, B-cell-depleted T cells, or PBMCs.

TCRdb's table, derived via immunoSEQ multiplex PCR, lists solely in-frame clones and lacks some. The repertoire holds hundreds of thousands of clones, 85% to 90% seen once, with 3.5% to 5% in the top ten. This CDR3 is 12 amino acids long. The germline gives CDR1 MNHEY, CDR2 SVGAGI. Unmatched junction bases numbered 6, after V lost 6 bases and J lost 8 bases. Sequencing was performed on PBMCs or T cells enriched from blood (not recorded which). The TCR originated in a woman between 18 and 29 years old with acute COVID-19. V is TRBV6-5 and J is TRBJ2-7; 8 bases agree with TRBD1. CDR3 bases: TGTGCCAGCAGGATAGGACAGGGCAAGCAGTACTTC. Translation: CASRIGQGKQYF.